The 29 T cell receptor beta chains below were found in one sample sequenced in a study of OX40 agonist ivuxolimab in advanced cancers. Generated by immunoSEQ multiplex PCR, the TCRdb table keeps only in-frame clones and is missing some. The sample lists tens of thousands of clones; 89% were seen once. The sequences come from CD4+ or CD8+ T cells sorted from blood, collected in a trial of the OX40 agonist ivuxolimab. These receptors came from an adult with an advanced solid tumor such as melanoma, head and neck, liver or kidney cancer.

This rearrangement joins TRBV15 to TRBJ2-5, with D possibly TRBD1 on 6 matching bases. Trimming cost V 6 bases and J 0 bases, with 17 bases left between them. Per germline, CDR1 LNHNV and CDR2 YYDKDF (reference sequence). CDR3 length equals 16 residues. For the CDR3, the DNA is TGTGCCACCAGTCCCTCGGGACACATAAACCAAGAGACCCAGTACTTC. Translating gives CATSPSGHINQETQYF.

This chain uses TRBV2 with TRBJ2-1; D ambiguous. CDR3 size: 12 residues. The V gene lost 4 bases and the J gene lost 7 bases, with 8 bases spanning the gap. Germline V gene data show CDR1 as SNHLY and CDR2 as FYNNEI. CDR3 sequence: CASSVGKNEQFF. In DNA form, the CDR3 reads TGTGCCAGCAGTGTTGGGAAAAATGAGCAGTTCTTC.

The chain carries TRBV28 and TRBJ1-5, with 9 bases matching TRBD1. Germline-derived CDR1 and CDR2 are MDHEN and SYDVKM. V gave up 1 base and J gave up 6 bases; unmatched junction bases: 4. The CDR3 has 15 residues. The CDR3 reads CASSLYRGLGQPQHF. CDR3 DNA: TGTGCCAGCAGTTTATACAGGGGGCTTGGTCAGCCCCAGCATTTT.

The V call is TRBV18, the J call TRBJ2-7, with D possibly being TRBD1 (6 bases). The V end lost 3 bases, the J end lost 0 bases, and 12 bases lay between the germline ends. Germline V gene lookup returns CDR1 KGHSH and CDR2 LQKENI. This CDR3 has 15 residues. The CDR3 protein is CASSPAPQGSYEQYF. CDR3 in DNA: TGTGCCAGCTCACCCGCCCCACAGGGCTCCTACGAGCAGTACTTC.

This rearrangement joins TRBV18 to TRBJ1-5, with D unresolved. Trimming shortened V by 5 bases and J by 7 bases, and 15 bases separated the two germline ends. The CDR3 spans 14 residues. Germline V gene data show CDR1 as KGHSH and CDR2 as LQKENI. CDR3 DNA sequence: TGTGCCAGCTCAAGTCTGGAGGGAGGGCAGCCCCAGCATTTT. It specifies CASSSLEGGQPQHF.

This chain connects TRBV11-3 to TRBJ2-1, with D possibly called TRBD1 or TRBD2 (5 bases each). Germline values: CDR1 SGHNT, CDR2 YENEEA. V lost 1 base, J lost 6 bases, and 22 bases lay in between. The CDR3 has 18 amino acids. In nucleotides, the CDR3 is TGTGCCAGCAGCTTAGGGGTCTGGGGGAAAGAACTCTTCAATGAGCAGTTCTTC. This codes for CASSLGVWGKELFNEQFF.

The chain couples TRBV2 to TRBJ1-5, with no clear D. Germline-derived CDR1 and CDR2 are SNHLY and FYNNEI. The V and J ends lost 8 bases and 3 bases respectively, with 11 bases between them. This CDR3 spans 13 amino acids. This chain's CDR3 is CASRGRVNQPQHF. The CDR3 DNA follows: TGTGCCAGCCGCGGACGGGTCAATCAGCCCCAGCATTTT.

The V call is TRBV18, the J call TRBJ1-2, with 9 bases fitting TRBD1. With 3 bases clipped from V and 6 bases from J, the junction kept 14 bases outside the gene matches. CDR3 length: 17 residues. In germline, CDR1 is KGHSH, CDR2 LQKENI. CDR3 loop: CASSPGTGSRSGNGYTF. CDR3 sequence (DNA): TGTGCCAGCTCACCCGGGACAGGGTCTCGTTCGGGTAATGGCTACACCTTC.

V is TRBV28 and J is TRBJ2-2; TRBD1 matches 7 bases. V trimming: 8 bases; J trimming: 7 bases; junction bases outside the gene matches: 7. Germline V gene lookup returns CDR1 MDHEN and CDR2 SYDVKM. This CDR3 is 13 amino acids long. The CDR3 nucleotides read TGTGCCAGCTCCCACAGGGGTGGCGGGGAGCTGTTTTTT. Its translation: CASSHRGGGELFF.

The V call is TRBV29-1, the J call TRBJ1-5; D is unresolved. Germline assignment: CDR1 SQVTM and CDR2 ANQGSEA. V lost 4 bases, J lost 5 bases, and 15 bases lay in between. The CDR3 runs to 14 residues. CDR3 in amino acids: CSVASSGRDQPQHF. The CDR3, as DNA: TGCAGCGTTGCGAGCAGTGGACGAGATCAGCCCCAGCATTTT.

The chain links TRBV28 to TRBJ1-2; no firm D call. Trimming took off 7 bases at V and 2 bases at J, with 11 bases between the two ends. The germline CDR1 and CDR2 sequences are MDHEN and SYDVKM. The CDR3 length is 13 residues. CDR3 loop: CASNEGGNYGYTF. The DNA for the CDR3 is TGTGCCAGCAACGAAGGAGGAAACTATGGCTACACCTTC.

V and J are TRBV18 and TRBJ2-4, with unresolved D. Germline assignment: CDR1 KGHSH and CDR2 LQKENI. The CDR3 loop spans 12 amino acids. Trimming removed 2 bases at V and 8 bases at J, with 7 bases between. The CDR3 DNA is TGTGCCAGCTCACCAAGGTCGGACATTCAGTACTTC. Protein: CASSPRSDIQYF.

The CDR3 DNA reads as TGTGCCAGCAGTGTGGAACAGGCTAGCTACACCTTC. Residues: CASSVEQASYTF. V usage is TRBV2 and J usage is TRBJ1-2; tentatively, D is TRBD1 (5 bases). Per germline, CDR1 SNHLY and CDR2 FYNNEI. V was shortened by 4 bases and J by 9 bases, with 12 bases between the two germline ends. The CDR3 extends over 12 amino acids.

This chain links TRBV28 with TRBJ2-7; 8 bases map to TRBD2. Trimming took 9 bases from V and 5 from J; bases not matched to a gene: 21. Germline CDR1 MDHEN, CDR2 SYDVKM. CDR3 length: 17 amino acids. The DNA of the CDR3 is TGTGCCAGAGACCCCCCGCCACAAGCGGGAGATTTCCACGAGCAGTACTTC. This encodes CARDPPPQAGDFHEQYF.

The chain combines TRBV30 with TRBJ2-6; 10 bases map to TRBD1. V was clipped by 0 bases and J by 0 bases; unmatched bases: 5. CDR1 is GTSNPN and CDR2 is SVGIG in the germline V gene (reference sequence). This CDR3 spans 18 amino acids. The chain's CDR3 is CAWSVPGQGSSGANVLTF. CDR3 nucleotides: TGTGCCTGGAGTGTACCGGGACAGGGGTCCTCTGGGGCCAACGTCCTGACTTTC.

The CDR3 nucleotides are TGTGCCAGCTCACCAACTAGCGTAATTGACAATGAGCAGTTCTTC. Encoded protein: CASSPTSVIDNEQFF. The chain carries TRBV18 and TRBJ2-1; TRBD2 matches 7 bases. Per the germline V gene, CDR1 is KGHSH and CDR2 is LQKENI. The CDR3 is 15 amino acids. With V trimmed by 2 bases and J by 5 bases, 6 bases remained unmatched. Combining the CDR3 with reference TRBV18 and TRBJ2-1 gives the whole variable domain NAGVMQNPRHLVRRRGQEARLRCSPMKGHSHVYWYRQLPEEGLKFMVYLQKENIIDESGMPKERFSAEFPKEGPSILRIQQVVRGDSAAYFCASSPTSVIDNEQFFGPGTRLTVL.

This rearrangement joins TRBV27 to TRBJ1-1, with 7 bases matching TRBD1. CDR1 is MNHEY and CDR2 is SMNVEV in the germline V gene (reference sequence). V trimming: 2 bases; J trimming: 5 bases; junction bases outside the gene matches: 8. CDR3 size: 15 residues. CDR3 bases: TGTGCCAGCAGTTTAAGAATGAGGGGGCGTACTGAAGCTTTCTTT. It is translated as CASSLRMRGRTEAFF.

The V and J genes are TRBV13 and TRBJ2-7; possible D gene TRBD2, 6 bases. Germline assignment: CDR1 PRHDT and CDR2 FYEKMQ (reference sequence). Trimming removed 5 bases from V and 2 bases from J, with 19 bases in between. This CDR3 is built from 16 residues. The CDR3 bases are TGTGCCAGCAGCCCGGACCCCGGGACTCCTACCTACGAGCAGTACTTC. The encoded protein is CASSPDPGTPTYEQYF. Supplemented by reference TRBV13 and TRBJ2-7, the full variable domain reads AAGVIQSPRHLIKEKRETATLKCYPIPRHDTVYWYQQGPGQDPQFLISFYEKMQSDKGSIPDRFSAQQFSDYHSELNMSSLELGDSALYFCASSPDPGTPTYEQYFGPGTRLTVT.

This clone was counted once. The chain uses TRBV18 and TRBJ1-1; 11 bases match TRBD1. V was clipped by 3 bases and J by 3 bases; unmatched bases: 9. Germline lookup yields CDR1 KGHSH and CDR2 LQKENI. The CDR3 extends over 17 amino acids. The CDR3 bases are TGTGCCAGCTCACCCCTGGGACAGGGGGTTGGGGACACTGAAGCTTTCTTT. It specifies CASSPLGQGVGDTEAFF.

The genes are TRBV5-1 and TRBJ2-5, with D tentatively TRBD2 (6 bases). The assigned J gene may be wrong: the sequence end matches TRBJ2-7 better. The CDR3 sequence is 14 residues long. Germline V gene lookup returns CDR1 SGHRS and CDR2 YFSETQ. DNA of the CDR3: TGCGCCAGCAGTGCCGGGAGTAGCTCCTACGAGCAGTACTTC. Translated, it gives CASSAGSSSYEQYF.

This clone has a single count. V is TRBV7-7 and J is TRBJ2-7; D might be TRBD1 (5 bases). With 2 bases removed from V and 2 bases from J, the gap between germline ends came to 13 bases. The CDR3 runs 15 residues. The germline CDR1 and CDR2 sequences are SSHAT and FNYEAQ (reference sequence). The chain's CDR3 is CASSLSAGPTYEQYF. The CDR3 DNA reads TGTGCCAGCAGCTTAAGCGCAGGGCCAACCTACGAGCAGTACTTC. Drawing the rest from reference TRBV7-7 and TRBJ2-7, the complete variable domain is GAGVSQSPRYKVTKRGQDVTLRCDPISSHATLYWYQQALGQGPEFLTYFNYEAQPDKSGLPSDRFSAERPEGSISTLTIQRTEQRDSAMYRCASSLSAGPTYEQYFGPGTRLTVT.

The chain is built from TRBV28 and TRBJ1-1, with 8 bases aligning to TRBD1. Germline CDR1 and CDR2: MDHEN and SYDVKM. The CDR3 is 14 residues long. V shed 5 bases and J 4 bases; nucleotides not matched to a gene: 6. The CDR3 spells CASSPPDRVTEAFF. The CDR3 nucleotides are TGTGCCAGCAGTCCCCCGGACAGGGTCACTGAAGCTTTCTTT.

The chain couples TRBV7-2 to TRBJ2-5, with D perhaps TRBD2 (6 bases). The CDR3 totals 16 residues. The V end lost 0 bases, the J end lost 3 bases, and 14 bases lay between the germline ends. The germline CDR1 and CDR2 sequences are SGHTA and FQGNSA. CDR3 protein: CASSLASVVAEETQYF. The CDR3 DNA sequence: TGTGCCAGCAGCTTAGCGTCTGTGGTAGCGGAAGAGACCCAGTACTTC.

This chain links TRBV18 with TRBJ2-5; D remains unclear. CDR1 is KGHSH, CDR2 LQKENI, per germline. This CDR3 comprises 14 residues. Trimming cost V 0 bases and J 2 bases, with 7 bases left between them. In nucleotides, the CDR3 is TGTGCCAGCTCACCACCGTCTCTTCAAGAGACCCAGTACTTC. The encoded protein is CASSPPSLQETQYF.

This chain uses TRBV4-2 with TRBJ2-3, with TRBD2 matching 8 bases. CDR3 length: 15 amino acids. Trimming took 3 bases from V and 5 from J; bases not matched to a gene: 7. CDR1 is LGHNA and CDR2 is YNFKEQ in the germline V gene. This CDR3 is CASSHPERELDTQYF. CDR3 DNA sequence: TGTGCCAGCAGCCATCCCGAGCGGGAGCTAGATACGCAGTATTTT.

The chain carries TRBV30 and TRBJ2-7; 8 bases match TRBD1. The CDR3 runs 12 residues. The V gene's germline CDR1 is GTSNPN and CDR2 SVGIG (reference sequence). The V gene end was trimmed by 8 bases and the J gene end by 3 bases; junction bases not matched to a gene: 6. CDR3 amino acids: CAAHRGNYEQYF. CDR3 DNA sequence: TGTGCCGCCCACAGGGGGAACTACGAGCAGTACTTC.

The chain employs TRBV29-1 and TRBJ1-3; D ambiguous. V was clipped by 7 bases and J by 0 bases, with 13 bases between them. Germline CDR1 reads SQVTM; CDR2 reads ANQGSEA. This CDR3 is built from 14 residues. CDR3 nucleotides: TGCAGCGCCCTGAATCCTAACTCTGGAAACACCATATATTTT. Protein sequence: CSALNPNSGNTIYF.

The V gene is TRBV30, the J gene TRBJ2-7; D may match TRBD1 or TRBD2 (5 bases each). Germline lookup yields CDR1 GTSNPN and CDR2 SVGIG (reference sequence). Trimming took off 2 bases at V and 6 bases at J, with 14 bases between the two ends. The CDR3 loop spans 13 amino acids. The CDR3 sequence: CAWSPLSGGEQYF. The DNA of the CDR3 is TGTGCCTGGAGTCCCTTAAGTGGGGGCGAGCAGTACTTC.

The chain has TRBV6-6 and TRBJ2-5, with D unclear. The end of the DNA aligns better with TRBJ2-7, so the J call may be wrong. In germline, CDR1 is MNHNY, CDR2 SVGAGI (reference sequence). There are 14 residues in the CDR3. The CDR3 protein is CASSYSGSSYEQYF. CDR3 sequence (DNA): TGTGCCAGCAGTTACTCTGGGTCTTCCTACGAGCAGTACTTC.